This T cell receptor (beta chain) is from a study of T cells after yellow fever vaccination. Study in general: With SMART-Seq v4 Ultra Low Input, the fractions containing low cell numbers were prepared. General study findings and limits: Within FACS-sorted repertoires, abundant clonotypes contaminating from the bulk population could be present.

The TCR cDNA carried a universal primer site and UMIs from 5'RACE template switching. TCRdb recomputed calls from the 5' RACE reads with MiXCR, one row per CDR3 protein. The sample contains 400,000 or so distinct CDR3 sequences, 6.2% of which appear only once. There are a few counts of this clonotype. Antigen: not known. Per the germline V gene, CDR1 is LNHDA and CDR2 is SQIVND (reference sequence). This CDR3 is built from 14 residues. The V gene lost 5 bases and the J gene lost 5 bases, with 16 bases spanning the gap. This TCR was sampled from a man aged 25-45 years who received the YFV17D yellow fever vaccine. The sample in question was PBMCs, obtained 5 days after the yellow fever booster vaccination. The chain uses TRBV19 and TRBJ2-7; perhaps TRBD2 as D (6 bases). As DNA, the CDR3 is TGTGCCAGTAGTCCGCGCGGGAATATGAACGAGCAGTACTTC. The encoded protein is CASSPRGNMNEQYF.